The clone carrying this T cell receptor beta chain was detected only a few times. Its specificity is not known. The sample comes from a study of T-cell memory formation after mild COVID-19. Looking at the study overall: Clusters were largely donor specific.

From the 5' RACE reads, TCRdb called clonotypes with MiXCR, one entry per CDR3 protein. The data contain under 40,000 distinct CDR3 sequences, about 6.1% of them singletons. Study conclusions and caveats: While clones contracting from day 15 to 85 were balanced between CD4 and CD8, later expanders leaned CD4+.

V was pared by 10 bases and J by 6 bases, with 14 bases between. This CDR3 region has 12 residues. Germline V gene sequence: CDR1 LGHDT, CDR2 YNNKEL (reference sequence). This sequence originates from an adult who had mild COVID-19 (a few samples of this study predate the infection). Cell type and time point are not known. The material sequenced was PBMCs or a T cell subset sorted from them (not recorded which). V usage is TRBV3-1 and J usage is TRBJ2-3, with a possible D match to TRBD1 (7 bases). This CDR3 reads CATTSGGDTQYF. The CDR3, as DNA: TGTGCCACGACTTCAGGGGGGGATACGCAGTATTTT.